A selection of T cell receptor beta chains follows, all from one sample in a study of cytomegalovirus exposure and HLA in healthy donors. Here immunoSEQ multiplex PCR was the method, and the copy in TCRdb shows in-frame clones only, minus some. In total, the table holds approximately 120,000 clones. Sequenced sample: PBMCs. The receptors stem from a man aged 35 to 55 in good health and CMV-seronegative. Both conserved end residues are part of each CDR3. Fields, in order: CDR3 length, V gene, J gene, D gene, CDR3 protein, CDR3 DNA. The D gene is left open where the match is weak.

>15|TRBV11-1|TRBJ2-1|TRBD1
CASSSTGGARPEQFF
TGTGCCAGCAGCTCCACAGGGGGCGCACGACCTGAGCAGTTCTTC
>15|TRBV4-1|TRBJ2-2|TRBD1
CASSQADRGSGELFF
TGCGCCAGCAGCCAAGCTGACAGGGGCTCCGGGGAGCTGTTTTTT
>12|TRBV28|TRBJ1-6|TRBD1
CASSPGQGALHF
TGTGCCAGCAGCCCGGGACAGGGGGCCCTCCACTTT
>14|TRBV7-9|TRBJ1-6|NA
CASSPSIYNSPLHF
TGTGCCAGCAGCCCGAGTATCTATAATTCACCCCTCCACTTT
>14|TRBV30|TRBJ1-1|NA
CAWRTRGVNTEAFF
TGTGCCTGGAGGACCAGAGGAGTGAACACTGAAGCTTTCTTT
>16|TRBV7-9|TRBJ2-2|NA
CASSVLAGPGNGELFF
TGTGCCAGCAGCGTTCTAGCAGGCCCCGGGAACGGGGAGCTGTTTTTT
>15|TRBV9|TRBJ1-4|NA
CASSVALSEGEKLFF
TGTGCCAGCAGCGTTGCCCTCTCGGAGGGGGAAAAACTGTTTTTT
>15|TRBV29-1|TRBJ2-3|NA
CSVEGRASATDTQYF
TGCAGCGTTGAGGGTCGTGCTAGCGCCACAGATACGCAGTATTTT
>14|TRBV27|TRBJ2-7|NA
CASSRKPSSYEQYF
TGTGCCAGCAGTCGAAAACCCAGCTCCTACGAGCAGTACTTC
>14|TRBV7-9|TRBJ1-2|NA
CASSLAGAGYGYTF
TGTGCCAGCAGCTTAGCGGGGGCCGGCTATGGCTACACCTTC
>13|TRBV5-6|TRBJ1-2|TRBD1
CASRETGGYGYTF
TGTGCCAGCAGGGAGACAGGGGGCTATGGCTACACCTTC
>12|TRBV2|TRBJ2-5|NA
CASRQAKETQYF
TGTGCCAGCAGACAGGCCAAAGAGACCCAGTACTTC
>16|TRBV7-9|TRBJ2-3|NA
CASSLVWASGTDTQYF
TGTGCCAGCAGCTTAGTGTGGGCTTCGGGCACAGATACGCAGTATTTT
>13|TRBV11-1|TRBJ2-1|TRBD2
CASKREGRDEQFF
TGTGCCAGCAAGCGGGAGGGCCGAGATGAGCAGTTCTTC
>15|TRBV9|TRBJ1-5|NA
CASSVSAGKGQPQHF
TGTGCCAGCAGCGTCTCGGCAGGGAAAGGTCAGCCCCAGCATTTT
>17|TRBV30|TRBJ2-6|TRBD2
CAWSRGLAASGANVLTF
TGTGCCTGGAGTAGAGGACTAGCGGCCTCTGGGGCCAACGTCCTGACTTTC
>14|TRBV6-5|TRBJ1-2|TRBD1
CASSRGTGDYGYTF
TGTGCCAGCAGCCGCGGGACAGGGGACTATGGCTACACCTTC
>18|TRBV15|TRBJ1-3|NA
CATSRDMPGLGSGNTIYF
TGTGCCACCAGCAGAGATATGCCAGGGCTAGGCTCTGGAAACACCATATATTTT
>16|TRBV7-9|TRBJ2-5|NA
CASSSTTAGAQETQYF
TGTGCCAGCAGCTCCACCACTGCGGGGGCCCAAGAGACCCAGTACTTC
>13|TRBV9|TRBJ1-1|NA
CASSVGRNTEAFF
TGTGCCAGCAGCGTGGGCCGCAACACTGAAGCTTTCTTT
>15|TRBV28|TRBJ1-1|NA
CASSFSRDTNTEAFF
TGTGCCAGCAGTTTTTCAAGGGACACCAACACTGAAGCTTTCTTT
>12|TRBV10-3|TRBJ2-7|TRBD1
CAISDRGIEQYF
TGTGCCATCAGTGACAGGGGGATCGAGCAGTACTTC
>14|TRBV5-1|TRBJ2-6|TRBD1
CASRQGSGANVLTF
TGCGCCAGCCGACAGGGCTCTGGGGCCAACGTCCTGACTTTC
>14|TRBV18|TRBJ2-7|TRBD2
CASSSTSGSYEQYF
TGTGCCAGCTCTTCGACTAGCGGATCCTACGAGCAGTACTTC
>17|TRBV28|TRBJ2-7|TRBD1
CASSSQFRDRGVREQYF
TGTGCCAGCAGCTCGCAATTCCGGGACAGGGGCGTTCGCGAGCAGTACTTC
>19|TRBV18|TRBJ2-3|TRBD2
CASSPTVPSREVSTDTQYF
TGTGCCAGCTCACCTACGGTCCCTTCCCGGGAGGTCTCGACAGATACGCAGTATTTT
>15|TRBV11-2|TRBJ1-3|TRBD1
CASSLAQGALNTIYF
TGTGCCAGCAGCTTAGCCCAGGGGGCATTAAACACCATATATTTT
>15|TRBV6-6|TRBJ1-3|NA
CASSLDSSSGNTIYF
TGTGCCAGCAGTCTCGACAGTTCCTCTGGAAACACCATATATTTT
>16|TRBV14|TRBJ1-3|NA
CASSQDLDPRENTIYF
TGTGCCAGCAGCCAAGATCTCGACCCGAGGGAAAACACCATATATTTT
>17|TRBV7-2|TRBJ2-1|TRBD2
CASSLEGLGRGSNEQFF
TGTGCCAGCAGCTTAGAGGGGCTTGGGAGGGGATCGAATGAGCAGTTCTTC
>14|TRBV10-3|TRBJ2-7|NA
CAIRESGSGYEQYF
TGTGCCATAAGAGAATCGGGTTCCGGCTACGAGCAGTACTTC
>13|TRBV9|TRBJ1-1|NA
CASSVGLDTEAFF
TGTGCCAGCAGCGTAGGGTTAGACACTGAAGCTTTCTTT
>17|TRBV7-9|TRBJ2-1|TRBD2
CASSLALAGDGYNEQFF
TGTGCCAGCAGCTTAGCCCTAGCGGGAGATGGGTACAATGAGCAGTTCTTC
>13|TRBV5-4|TRBJ2-3|TRBD2
CASSLAGGDTQYF
TGTGCCAGCAGCTTGGCGGGGGGGGATACGCAGTATTTT
>16|TRBV2|TRBJ1-1|TRBD1
CASITNTGTVNTEAFF
TGTGCCAGCATCACAAACACCGGGACAGTGAACACTGAAGCTTTCTTT
>15|TRBV5-1|TRBJ2-5|TRBD2
CASSAGTSDRETQYF
TGCGCCAGCAGTGCCGGGACTAGCGATCGAGAGACCCAGTACTTC
>15|TRBV12-5|TRBJ1-5|NA
CASGSRQVGNQPQHF
TGTGCTAGTGGTTCAAGACAGGTTGGCAATCAGCCCCAGCATTTT
>18|TRBV7-9|TRBJ2-2|TRBD2
CASSPGTSGRAVTGELFF
TGTGCCAGCAGCCCCGGGACTAGCGGGAGGGCCGTCACCGGGGAGCTGTTTTTT
>13|TRBV28|TRBJ2-1|NA
CASTRSSYNEQFF
TGTGCCAGCACTAGGAGCTCCTACAATGAGCAGTTCTTC
>15|TRBV9|TRBJ1-1|NA
CASSSSTRGYTEAFF
TGTGCCAGCAGCTCCTCGACTCGGGGGTACACTGAAGCTTTCTTT
>16|TRBV6-5|TRBJ1-2|NA
CASSYSFGTSNYGYTF
TGTGCCAGCAGTTACTCGTTCGGGACTTCGAACTATGGCTACACCTTC
>10|TRBV30|TRBJ1-1|NA
CAWIGAEAFF
TGTGCCTGGATCGGTGCTGAAGCTTTCTTT
>18|TRBV11-3|TRBJ2-3|TRBD2
CASSRRTSGRAFTDTQYF
TGTGCCAGCAGCCGACGGACTAGCGGGAGGGCCTTCACAGATACGCAGTATTTT
>17|TRBV28|TRBJ2-1|NA
CASPPSGLGGSYNEQFF
TGTGCCAGCCCCCCCTCCGGCCTAGGAGGCTCCTACAATGAGCAGTTCTTC
>15|TRBV6-1|TRBJ2-7|TRBD2
CASRGLAGGRGEQYF
TGTGCCAGCAGGGGACTAGCGGGAGGGCGAGGAGAGCAGTACTTC
>16|TRBV5-5|TRBJ2-1|NA
CASSPISGEPYNEQFF
TGTGCCAGCAGCCCTATCTCGGGGGAGCCTTACAATGAGCAGTTCTTC
>18|TRBV7-3|TRBJ2-1|TRBD2
CASSPLPPLAGVGNEQFF
TGTGCCAGCAGCCCGCTTCCTCCTTTAGCGGGAGTGGGTAATGAGCAGTTCTTC
>16|TRBV23-1|TRBJ2-7|NA
CASSQGHGLSSLEQYF
TGCGCCAGCAGTCAAGGACACGGTCTCTCCTCTCTGGAGCAGTACTTC
>17|TRBV5-6|TRBJ2-3|TRBD2
CASSFDPSGMYADTQYF
TGTGCCAGCAGCTTCGACCCTAGCGGGATGTATGCAGATACGCAGTATTTT
>15|TRBV10-3|TRBJ1-5|NA
CAISESGQGSQPQHF
TGTGCCATCAGTGAGTCGGGGCAGGGAAGTCAGCCCCAGCATTTT
>15|TRBV7-2|TRBJ1-5|NA
CASSPLVGGRQPQHF
TGTGCCAGCAGCCCCCTCGTGGGGGGGCGCCAGCCCCAGCATTTT
>13|TRBV7-9|TRBJ2-2|NA
CASNPGGAGELFF
TGTGCCAGCAACCCCGGCGGGGCCGGGGAGCTGTTTTTT
>13|TRBV7-3|TRBJ1-1|NA
CASSSPPGTEAFF
TGTGCCAGCAGCTCCCCGCCCGGCACTGAAGCTTTCTTT
>17|TRBV7-8|TRBJ2-3|TRBD1
CASSFDRDRARADTQYF
TGTGCCAGCAGCTTCGATCGGGACAGGGCAAGGGCAGATACGCAGTATTTT
>15|TRBV7-8|TRBJ2-7|TRBD2
CASSGRTSGPYEQYF
TGTGCCAGCAGCGGCAGGACTAGCGGCCCCTACGAGCAGTACTTC